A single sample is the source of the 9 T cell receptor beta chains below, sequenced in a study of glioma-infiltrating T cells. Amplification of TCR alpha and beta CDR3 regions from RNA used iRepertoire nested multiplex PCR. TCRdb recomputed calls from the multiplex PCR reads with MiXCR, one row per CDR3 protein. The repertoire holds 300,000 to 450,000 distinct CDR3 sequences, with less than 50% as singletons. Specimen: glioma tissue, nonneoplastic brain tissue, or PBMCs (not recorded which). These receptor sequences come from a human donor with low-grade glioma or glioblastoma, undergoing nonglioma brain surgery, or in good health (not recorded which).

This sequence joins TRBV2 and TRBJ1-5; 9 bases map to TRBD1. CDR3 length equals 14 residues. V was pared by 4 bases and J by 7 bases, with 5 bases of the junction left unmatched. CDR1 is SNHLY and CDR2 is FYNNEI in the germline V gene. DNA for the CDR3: TGTGCCAGCAGTGTACAGGGGGCGCACCAGCCCCAGCATTTT. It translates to CASSVQGAHQPQHF.

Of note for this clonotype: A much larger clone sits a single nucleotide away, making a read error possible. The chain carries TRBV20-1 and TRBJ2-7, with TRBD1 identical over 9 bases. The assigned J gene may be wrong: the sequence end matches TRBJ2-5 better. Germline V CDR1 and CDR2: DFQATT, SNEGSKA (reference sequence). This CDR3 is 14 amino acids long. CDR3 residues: CSARGTGSLETQYF. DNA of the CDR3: TGCAGTGCTAGGGGGACAGGGTCTTTGGAGACCCAGTACTTC.

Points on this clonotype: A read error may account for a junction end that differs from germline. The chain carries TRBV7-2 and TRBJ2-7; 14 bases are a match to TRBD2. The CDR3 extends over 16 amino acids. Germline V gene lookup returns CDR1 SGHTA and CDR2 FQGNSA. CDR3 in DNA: TGTGCCAGCAGCTTGCCGGGACTAGCGGGAGTCTGGGAGCAGTATTTC. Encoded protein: CASSLPGLAGVWEQYF.

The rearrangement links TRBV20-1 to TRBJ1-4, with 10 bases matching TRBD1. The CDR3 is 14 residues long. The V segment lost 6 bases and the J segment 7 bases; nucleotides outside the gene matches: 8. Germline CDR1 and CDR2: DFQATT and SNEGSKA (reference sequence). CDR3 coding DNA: TGCAGTGCCGAAGACAGGGGGCGCGCTGAAAAACTGTTTTTT. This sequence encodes CSAEDRGRAEKLFF.

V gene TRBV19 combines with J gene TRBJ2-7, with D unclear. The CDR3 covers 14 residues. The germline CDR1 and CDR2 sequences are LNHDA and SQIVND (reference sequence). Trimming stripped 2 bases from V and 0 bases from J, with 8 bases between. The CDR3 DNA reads TGTGCCAGTAGTATAAGCTTGGGCTCCTACGAGCAGTACTTC. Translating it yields CASSISLGSYEQYF.

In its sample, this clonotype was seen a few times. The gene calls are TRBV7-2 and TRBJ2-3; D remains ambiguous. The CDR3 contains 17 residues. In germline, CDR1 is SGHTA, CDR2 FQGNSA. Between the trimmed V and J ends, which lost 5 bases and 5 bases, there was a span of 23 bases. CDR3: CASSAAISRILGDTQYF. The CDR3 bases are TGTGCCAGCAGCGCCGCCATTTCTAGAATTCTTGGAGATACGCAGTATTTT.

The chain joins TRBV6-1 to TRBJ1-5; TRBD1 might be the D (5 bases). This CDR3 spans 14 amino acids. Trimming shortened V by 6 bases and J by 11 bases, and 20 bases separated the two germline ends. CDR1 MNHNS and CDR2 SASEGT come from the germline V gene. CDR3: CASSPSGGERAQHF. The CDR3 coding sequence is TGTGCCAGCAGCCCCTCGGGGGGTGAGCGGGCCCAGCATTTT.

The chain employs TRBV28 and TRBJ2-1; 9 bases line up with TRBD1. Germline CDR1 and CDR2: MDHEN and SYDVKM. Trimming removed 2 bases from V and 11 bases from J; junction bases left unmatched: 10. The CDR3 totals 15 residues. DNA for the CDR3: TGTGCCAGCAGTTTAGCCGGGACAGGGACTGGGAAGCAGTTCTTC. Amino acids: CASSLAGTGTGKQFF.

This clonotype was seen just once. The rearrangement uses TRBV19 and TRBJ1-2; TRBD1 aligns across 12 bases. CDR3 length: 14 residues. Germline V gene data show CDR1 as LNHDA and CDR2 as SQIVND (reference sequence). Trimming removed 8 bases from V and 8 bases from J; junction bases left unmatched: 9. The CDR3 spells CASHPGQGARGYTF. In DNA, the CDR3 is TGTGCCAGTCACCCGGGACAGGGGGCTCGAGGCTACACCTTC.